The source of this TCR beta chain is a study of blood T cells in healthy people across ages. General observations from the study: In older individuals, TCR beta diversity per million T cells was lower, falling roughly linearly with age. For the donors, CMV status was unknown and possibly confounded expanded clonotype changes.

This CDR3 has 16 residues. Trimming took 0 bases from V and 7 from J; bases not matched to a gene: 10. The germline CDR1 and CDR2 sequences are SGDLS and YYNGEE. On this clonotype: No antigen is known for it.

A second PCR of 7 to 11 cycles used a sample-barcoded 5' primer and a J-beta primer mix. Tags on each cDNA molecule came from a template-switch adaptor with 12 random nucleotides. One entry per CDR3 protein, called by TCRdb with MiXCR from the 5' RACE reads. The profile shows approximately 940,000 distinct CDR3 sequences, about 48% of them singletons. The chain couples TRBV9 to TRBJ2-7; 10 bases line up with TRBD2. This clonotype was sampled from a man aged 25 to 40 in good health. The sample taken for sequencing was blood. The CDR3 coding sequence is TGTGCCAGCAGCGTAGTCCCTCTAGCGGGAGTCAGTGAGCAGTACTTC. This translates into CASSVVPLAGVSEQYF.